The clone carrying this TCR beta chain has only one observation. These data are taken from a study of blood T cell repertoires in COVID-19. In the original analysis: Scientists estimated how many nucleated cells there were by amplifying reference gene primers. The data were produced by immunoSEQ multiplex PCR, yet TCRdb's version contains in-frame clones alone and is incomplete. V and J calls plus clone size are reproduced from that table; the DNA served to infer D and trimming. The repertoire consists of about 73,000 clones, with roughly three quarters occurring once and the leading ten covering 2% to 2.5%. Germline assignment: CDR1 SGHTA and CDR2 FQGNSA. The CDR3 runs 15 residues. Unmatched junction bases numbered 5, after V lost 4 bases and J lost 4 bases.

The chain couples TRBV7-2 to TRBJ2-1, with 9 bases fitting TRBD2. The specimen was peripheral blood. The receptor's source is a man between 65 and 79 years old with COVID-19, enrolled during active disease. In DNA form, the CDR3 reads TGTGCCAGCAGCTGGAATAGCGGGGGTTACAATGAGCAGTTCTTC. Its protein product is CASSWNSGGYNEQFF. The full variable domain, in which reference TRBV7-2 and TRBJ2-1 provide the parts outside the CDR3, is GAGVSQSPSNKVTEKGKDVELRCDPISGHTALYWYRQSLGQGLEFLIYFQGNSAPDKSGLPSDRFSAERTGGSVSTLTIQRTQQEDSAVYLCASSWNSGGYNEQFFGPGTRLTVL.